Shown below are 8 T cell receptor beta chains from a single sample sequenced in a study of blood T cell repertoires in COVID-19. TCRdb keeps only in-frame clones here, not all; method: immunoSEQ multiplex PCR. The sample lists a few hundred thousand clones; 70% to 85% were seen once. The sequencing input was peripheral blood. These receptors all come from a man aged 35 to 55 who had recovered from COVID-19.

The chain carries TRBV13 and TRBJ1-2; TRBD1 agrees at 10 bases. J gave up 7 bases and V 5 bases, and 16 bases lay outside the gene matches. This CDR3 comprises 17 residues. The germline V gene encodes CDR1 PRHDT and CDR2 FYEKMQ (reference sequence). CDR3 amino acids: CASSRNRDRGPGGGYTF. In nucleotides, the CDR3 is TGTGCCAGCAGCCGGAATCGAGACAGGGGGCCGGGAGGTGGCTACACCTTC.

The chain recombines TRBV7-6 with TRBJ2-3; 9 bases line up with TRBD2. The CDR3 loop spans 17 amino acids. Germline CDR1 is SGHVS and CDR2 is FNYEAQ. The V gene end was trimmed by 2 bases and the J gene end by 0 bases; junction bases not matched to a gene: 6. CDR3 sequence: CASSLKLTSGSTDTQYF. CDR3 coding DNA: TGTGCCAGCAGCTTAAAGTTGACTAGCGGTAGCACAGATACGCAGTATTTT.

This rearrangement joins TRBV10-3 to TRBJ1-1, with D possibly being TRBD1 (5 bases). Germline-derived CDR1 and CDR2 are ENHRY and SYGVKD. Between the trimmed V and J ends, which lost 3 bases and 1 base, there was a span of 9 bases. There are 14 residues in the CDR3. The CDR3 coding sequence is TGTGCCATCAGTGACAGGGCCGGGAACACTGAAGCTTTCTTT. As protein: CAISDRAGNTEAFF.

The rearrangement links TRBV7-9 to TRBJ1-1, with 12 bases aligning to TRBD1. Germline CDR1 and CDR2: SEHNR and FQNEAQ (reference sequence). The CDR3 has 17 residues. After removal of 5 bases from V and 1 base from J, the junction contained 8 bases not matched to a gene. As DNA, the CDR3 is TGTGCCAGCAGCGTCTTGGAGGGACAGGGGGCGAACACTGAAGCTTTCTTT. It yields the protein CASSVLEGQGANTEAFF. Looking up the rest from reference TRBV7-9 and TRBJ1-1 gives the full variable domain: DTGVSQNPRHKITKRGQNVTFRCDPISEHNRLYWYRQTLGQGPEFLTYFQNEAQLEKSRLLSDRFSAERPKGSFSTLEIQRTEQGDSAMYLCASSVLEGQGANTEAFFGQGTRLTVV.

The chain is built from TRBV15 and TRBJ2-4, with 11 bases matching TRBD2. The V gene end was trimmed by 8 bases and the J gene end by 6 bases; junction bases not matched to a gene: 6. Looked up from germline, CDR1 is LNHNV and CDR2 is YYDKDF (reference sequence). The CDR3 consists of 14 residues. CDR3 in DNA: TGTGCCACCGCCTCCCTAGCGGGAGGAAACATTCAGTACTTC. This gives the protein CATASLAGGNIQYF.

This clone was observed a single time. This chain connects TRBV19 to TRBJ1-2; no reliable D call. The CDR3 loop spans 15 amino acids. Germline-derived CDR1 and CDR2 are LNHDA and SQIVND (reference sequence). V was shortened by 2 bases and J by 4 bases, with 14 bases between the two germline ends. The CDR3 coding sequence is TGTGCCAGTAGTATATATAGCCCCGGCAGCTATGGCTACACCTTC. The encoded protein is CASSIYSPGSYGYTF.

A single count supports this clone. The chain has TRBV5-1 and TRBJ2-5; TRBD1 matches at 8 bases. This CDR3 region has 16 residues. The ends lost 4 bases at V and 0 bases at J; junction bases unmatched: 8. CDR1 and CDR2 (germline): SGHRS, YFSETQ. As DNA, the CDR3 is TGCGCCAGCAGCCCAATCCGGGACAGGTACCAAGAGACCCAGTACTTC. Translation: CASSPIRDRYQETQYF.

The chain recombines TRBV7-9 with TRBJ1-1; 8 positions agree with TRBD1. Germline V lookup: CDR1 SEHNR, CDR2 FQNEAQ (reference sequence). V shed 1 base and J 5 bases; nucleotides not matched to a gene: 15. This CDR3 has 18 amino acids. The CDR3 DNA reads TGTGCCAGCAGCTTAGGGGGCGGGACAGGAGGGCGGAGAACTGAAGCTTTCTTT. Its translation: CASSLGGGTGGRRTEAFF.